The 24 T cell receptor beta chains in this list originate from one sample, sequenced in a study of control samples from healthy donors and cancer patients. Method: immunoSEQ multiplex PCR; TCRdb's copy keeps in-frame clones and lacks some. The table shows about 110,000 clones, with approximately 84% occurring only once. Material for sequencing was blood. The receptors shown here come from a man aged 18 to 30 in good health.

The gene calls are TRBV6-5 and TRBJ2-7; 7 bases match TRBD1. The CDR3 loop spans 12 amino acids. V lost 6 bases and J lost 4; bases outside the gene matches: 3. The germline V gene encodes CDR1 MNHEY and CDR2 SVGAGI. In nucleotides, the CDR3 is TGTGCCAGCAGCCCGACAGGGTACGAGCAGTACGTC. Its protein product is CASSPTGYEQYV.

V gene TRBV4-1 combines with J gene TRBJ1-4, with D hard to call. CDR1 and CDR2 (germline): MGHRA, YSYEKL. The CDR3 spans 15 residues. The V gene lost 4 bases and the J gene lost 0 bases, with 9 bases spanning the gap. The DNA of the CDR3 is TGCGCCAGCAGCCGAGCTTTTGCAACTAATGAAAAACTGTTTTTT. It yields the protein CASSRAFATNEKLFF.

This chain connects TRBV7-9 to TRBJ2-3, with TRBD2 matching 7 bases. The germline V gene has CDR1 SEHNR and CDR2 FQNEAQ (reference sequence). J gave up 5 bases and V 5 bases, and 13 bases lay outside the gene matches. The length of the CDR3 is 16 residues. Here the CDR3 reads CASSPRRERGRDTQYF. CDR3 coding DNA: TGTGCCAGCAGCCCCCGGCGGGAGCGGGGAAGAGATACGCAGTATTTT.

As for this clone: Germline and junction disagree at one end, which may indicate a read error. The chain carries TRBV7-8 and TRBJ2-7, with a weak D call TRBD2 (7 bases). The germline gives CDR1 SGHVS, CDR2 FQNEAQ. The CDR3 loop spans 13 amino acids. The CDR3 bases are TGTGCCAGCACCCAGCGGGGACACTACGAGCGGTACTTC. Translated, it gives CASTQRGHYERYF.

This clone was detected only a few times. V gene TRBV6-1 combines with J gene TRBJ2-3; 8 bases match TRBD1. Trimming at V came to 3 bases and at J to 3 bases, leaving 8 bases not matched to a gene. Germline CDR1 and CDR2: MNHNS and SASEGT. The CDR3 loop spans 16 amino acids. The CDR3 loop reads CASSEWTGHWTDTQYF. Written as DNA, the CDR3 is TGTGCCAGCAGTGAGTGGACAGGGCACTGGACAGATACGCAGTATTTT.

The gene calls are TRBV7-9 and TRBJ2-7, with a weak D call TRBD1 (8 bases). V was clipped by 5 bases and J by 0 bases, with 20 bases between them. The CDR3 spans 17 residues. Germline V gene data show CDR1 as SEHNR and CDR2 as FQNEAQ (reference sequence). DNA for the CDR3: TGTGCCAGCAGCCCAGGGGGGACAGGCGGGAGCTCCTACGAGCAGTACTTC. It specifies CASSPGGTGGSSYEQYF.

This clone showed up just once. This chain joins TRBV6-5 and TRBJ2-1, with a tentative D call TRBD2 (6 bases). CDR1 and CDR2 from the germline V gene are MNHEY and SVGAGI. The V gene lost 7 bases and the J gene lost 7 bases, with 14 bases spanning the gap. The CDR3 sequence is 13 residues long. The CDR3 DNA follows: TGTGCCAGCAACCGACTAGATCAGAATGAGCAGTTCTTC. It codes for CASNRLDQNEQFF.

The J gene is TRBJ2-7, the V gene TRBV4-3, with D tentatively TRBD1 or TRBD2 (5 bases each). The germline gives CDR1 LGHNA, CDR2 YSLEER. Trimming removed 3 bases from V and 3 bases from J, with 15 bases in between. This CDR3 contains 15 residues. DNA of the CDR3: TGCGCCAGCAGCCATGGGACCACACTAGGCTACGAGCAGTACTTC. As protein: CASSHGTTLGYEQYF.

The DNA for the CDR3 is TGTGCCAGCAGTGAGCGGACGTGGAGGAATGAGCAGTTCTTC. As protein: CASSERTWRNEQFF. This rearrangement joins TRBV6-1 to TRBJ2-1, with D perhaps TRBD2 (5 bases). V lost 3 bases, J lost 7 bases, and 13 bases lay in between. Germline CDR1 reads MNHNS; CDR2 reads SASEGT. This CDR3 is built from 14 residues.

The CDR3 sequence is CASRRQGDGEQYV. CDR3 in DNA: TGTGCCTCCCGGAGGCAGGGGGACGGCGAGCAGTACGTC. The chain uses TRBV18 and TRBJ2-7; 7 bases line up with TRBD1. The junction had 13 bases not matched to a gene; V was cut back by 11 bases and J by 6 bases. Germline values: CDR1 KGHSH, CDR2 LQKENI. The CDR3 totals 13 residues.

The chain uses TRBV5-1 and TRBJ2-5; D gene uncertain. The germline gives CDR1 SGHRS, CDR2 YFSETQ. The CDR3 has 14 residues. Trimming removed 0 bases at V and 4 bases at J, with 10 bases between. The CDR3 DNA follows: TGCGCCAGCAGCTTGGGGGTTAGCCGAGAGACCCAGTACTTC. This translates into CASSLGVSRETQYF.

In this sample, this clone turned up a few times. This chain uses TRBV6-5 with TRBJ1-3; D gene uncertain. Trimming stripped 0 bases from V and 0 bases from J, with 3 bases between. Germline CDR1 is MNHEY and CDR2 is SVGAGI. CDR3 size: 14 residues. In DNA form, the CDR3 reads TGTGCCAGCAGTTACTCGGCCTCTGGAAACACCATATATTTT. Translation gives CASSYSASGNTIYF.

The genes are TRBV12-1 and TRBJ2-2; TRBD1 is taken as the D call from the table, unchecked against the DNA. TRBV12-1 is marked as a pseudogene. The CDR3 has 17 residues. DNA of the CDR3: TGTGCCAGCAGCTTTGACAGGGTTGAAGCGAACACCGGGGAGCTGTTTTTT. Translating it yields CASSFDRVEANTGELFF.

The genes are TRBV6-5 and TRBJ2-7; TRBD1 agrees at 7 bases. J lost 5 bases, V lost 5 bases, and 3 bases had no gene match. The germline gives CDR1 MNHEY, CDR2 SVGAGI. The CDR3 totals 12 residues. The CDR3 coding sequence is TGTGCCAGCAGTAAACAGGGGAACGAGCAGTACGTC. Its protein is CASSKQGNEQYV.

The CDR3 sequence: CASSREGSAPLHF. DNA for the CDR3: TGTGCCAGCAGCCGGGAGGGGTCCGCACCCCTCCACTTT. The chain carries TRBV7-2 and TRBJ1-6, with a possible D match to TRBD1 (5 bases). CDR1 and CDR2 from the germline V gene are SGHTA and FQGNSA. The CDR3 extends over 13 amino acids. V lost 5 bases, J lost 11 bases, and 13 bases lay in between.

The V call is TRBV9, the J call TRBJ1-1; D gene ambiguous. Germline V gives CDR1 SGDLS, CDR2 YYNGEE. This CDR3 is 12 amino acids long. With 4 bases removed from V and 5 bases from J, the gap between germline ends came to 9 bases. The CDR3 loop reads CASSPRMTEAFF. The CDR3 DNA is TGTGCCAGCAGCCCACGGATGACTGAAGCTTTCTTT.

The rearrangement uses TRBV6-5 and TRBJ1-6; D gene unclear. V shed 4 bases and J shed 8 bases, with 6 bases lying between them. The CDR3 is 12 amino acids. Germline loops: CDR1 MNHEY, CDR2 SVGAGI. CDR3 sequence reads: CASSFSDSPLHF. CDR3 sequence (DNA): TGTGCCAGCAGTTTCTCCGATTCACCCCTCCACTTT.

The chain couples TRBV7-3 to TRBJ1-3, with a possible D match to TRBD1 (6 bases). The V and J ends lost 4 bases and 5 bases respectively, with 21 bases between them. CDR1 is SGHTA and CDR2 is FQGTGA in the germline V gene. The CDR3 extends over 17 amino acids. The CDR3, as DNA: TGTGCCAGCAGCTCCCATCCCCCGGACAGCCCCCGAAACACCATATATTTT. Protein sequence: CASSSHPPDSPRNTIYF.

J is TRBJ2-3 and V is TRBV9, with D tentatively TRBD2 (6 bases). CDR1 is SGDLS and CDR2 is YYNGEE in the germline V gene. Trimming cost V 2 bases and J 3 bases, with 13 bases left between them. The CDR3 spans 15 residues. CDR3 in amino acids: CASSVRVAGTDTQYF. CDR3 nucleotide sequence: TGTGCCAGCAGCGTCCGGGTTGCGGGGACAGATACGCAGTATTTT.

The V call is TRBV18, the J call TRBJ2-2; 10 bases align to TRBD1. J was trimmed by 0 bases and V by 2 bases; bases with no gene match: 3. The CDR3 totals 17 residues. Germline-derived CDR1 and CDR2 are KGHSH and LQKENI. Here the CDR3 reads CASSPETGGANTGELFF. The CDR3 nucleotides are TGTGCCAGCTCACCAGAGACAGGGGGCGCGAACACCGGGGAGCTGTTTTTT.

The gene calls are TRBV2 and TRBJ2-1; 7 nucleotides line up with TRBD1. Germline CDR1 is SNHLY and CDR2 is FYNNEI. The CDR3 runs 15 residues. J was trimmed by 2 bases and V by 6 bases; bases with no gene match: 7. This CDR3 is CASRTHRGAYNEQFF. The CDR3 DNA is TGTGCCAGCAGGACCCACAGGGGAGCCTACAATGAGCAGTTCTTC.

J is TRBJ2-1 and V is TRBV19; D gene unclear. CDR1 and CDR2 (germline): LNHDA, SQIVND (reference sequence). V was clipped by 4 bases and J by 12 bases, with 13 bases between them. CDR3 length: 12 amino acids. The CDR3 is CASSRANQAQFF. The DNA for the CDR3 is TGTGCCAGTAGTAGAGCTAATCAGGCGCAGTTCTTC. The whole variable domain, remainder taken from reference TRBV19 and TRBJ2-1, is DGGITQSPKYLFRKEGQNVTLSCEQNLNHDAMYWYRQDPGQGLRLIYYSQIVNDFQKGDIAEGYSVSREKKESFPLTVTSAQKNPTAFYLCASSRANQAQFFGPGTRLTVL.

The chain combines TRBV7-9 with TRBJ1-1; tentatively, D is TRBD1 (6 bases). V was pared by 5 bases and J by 5 bases, with 18 bases between. The CDR3 consists of 15 residues. CDR1 is SEHNR and CDR2 is FQNEAQ in the germline V gene (reference sequence). Here the CDR3 DNA reads TGTGCCAGCAGCCCCCCCGGACAGCCTCCTACTGAAGCTTTCTTT. This gives the protein CASSPPGQPPTEAFF.

The gene calls are TRBV19 and TRBJ2-5; the D gene is possibly TRBD2 (5 bases). The length of the CDR3 is 13 residues. The V gene lost 4 bases and the J gene lost 2 bases, with 8 bases spanning the gap. Germline lookup yields CDR1 LNHDA and CDR2 SQIVND (reference sequence). The CDR3 protein is CASSKWEQETQYF. CDR3 nucleotide sequence: TGTGCCAGTAGTAAGTGGGAGCAAGAGACCCAGTACTTC.